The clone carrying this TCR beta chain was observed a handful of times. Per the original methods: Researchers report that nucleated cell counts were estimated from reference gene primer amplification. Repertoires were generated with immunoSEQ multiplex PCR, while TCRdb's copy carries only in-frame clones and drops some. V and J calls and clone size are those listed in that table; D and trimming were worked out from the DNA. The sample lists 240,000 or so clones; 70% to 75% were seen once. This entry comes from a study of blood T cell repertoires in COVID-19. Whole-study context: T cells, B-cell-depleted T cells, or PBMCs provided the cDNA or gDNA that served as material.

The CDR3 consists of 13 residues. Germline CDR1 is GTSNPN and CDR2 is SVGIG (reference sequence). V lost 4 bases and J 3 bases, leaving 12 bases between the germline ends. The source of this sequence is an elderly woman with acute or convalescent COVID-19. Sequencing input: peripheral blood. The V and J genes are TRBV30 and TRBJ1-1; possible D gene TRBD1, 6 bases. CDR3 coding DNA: TGTGCCTGGAACGCACAGGGCCACACTGAAGCTTTCTTT. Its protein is CAWNAQGHTEAFF.